This T cell receptor beta chain was documented in a study of blood T cell repertoires in COVID-19. Germline CDR1 reads SGHAT; CDR2 reads FQNNGV. The CDR3 has 15 residues. The ends were cut back, 1 base at V and 7 bases at J, with 13 bases in the middle. The data were produced by immunoSEQ multiplex PCR, yet TCRdb's version contains in-frame clones alone and is incomplete. The repertoire holds hundreds of thousands of clones, with 83% as singletons. The specimen was PBMCs or T cells enriched from blood (not recorded which). V usage is TRBV11-2 and J usage is TRBJ2-2; D gene ambiguous. This clonotype was obtained from a woman between 45 and 65 years old who had been exposed to COVID-19. CDR3 residues: CASSLVNIKNGELFF. CDR3 DNA: TGTGCCAGCAGCTTAGTTAACATTAAAAACGGGGAGCTGTTTTTT.